This T cell receptor (beta chain) was obtained from a study of T cells in Graves' hyperthyroidism and ophthalmopathy. The study defined stable Graves' hyperthyroidism as no ophthalmopathy progression within 18 months. Researchers barred patients who had uncontrolled infection, other autoimmune disease, pregnancy or lactation. This clonotype appeared a few times. Its antigen is unknown. Overall study results and limits: Most thyroid-expanded clonotypes above 0.001 were also found in blood. Model output signaled ophthalmopathy a median roughly 6.1 months ahead of onset.

Using RNA transcripts as the source, TCR beta CDR3 regions were amplified. During a first-round RT-PCR of the TCR CDR3, the HTBI primer set was used. TCRdb re-called the multiplex PCR reads through MiXCR, storing one row per CDR3 protein. This table holds around 560,000 distinct CDR3 sequences, 16% found once. Germline CDR1 is SGHTA and CDR2 is FQGNSA. Trimming shortened V by 2 bases and J by 10 bases, and 21 bases separated the two germline ends. The CDR3 spans 16 residues. The rearrangement joins TRBV7-2 to TRBJ2-4, with D tentatively TRBD1 or TRBD2 (5 bases each). The sequenced sample was blood. The origin of this receptor is a woman younger than 35 with Graves' hyperthyroidism. CDR3 sequence reads: CASSLPTNGDQRIQYF. The CDR3 bases are TGTGCCAGCAGCTTACCCACGAACGGGGACCAAAGGATTCAGTACTTC.